This T cell receptor beta chain is from a study of control samples from healthy donors and cancer patients. As to this clone: A junction end diverges from the germline sequence, so it may reflect a read error.

Germline CDR1 reads SGHAT; CDR2 reads FQNNGV. The CDR3 runs 17 residues. The table came from immunoSEQ multiplex PCR; TCRdb's copy has only in-frame clones and leaves some out. The table lists some 66,000 clones, approximately 85% of them singletons. The source of this sequence is a man aged 35 to 55 in good health. Sequenced input: blood. V gene TRBV11-2 combines with J gene TRBJ1-1, with 10 nucleotides matching TRBD1. Here the CDR3 reads CASSIDRGPGINTEAFF. Written as DNA, the CDR3 is TGTGCCAGCAGCATAGACAGGGGGCCCGGAATAAACACTGAAGCTTTCTTT.